This T cell receptor beta chain derives from a study of beta chain features in type 1 diabetes. Remarks on this clone: Its antigen remains unidentified. Different DNA sequences within this sample yield the same CDR3.

Sequencing targeted expressed TCRB transcripts, as all isolated RNA had been reverse transcribed. This table comes from immunoSEQ multiplex PCR, and its TCRdb copy is limited to in-frame clones, with some not included. The data hold about 250,000 clones, with around 14% observed a single time. Isolation of CD4+ naive, central memory, regulatory and stem cell-like memory cells was achieved by sorting via CD45RO/CCR7/CD25/CD127/CD95/CD27. There are 13 residues in the CDR3. After removal of 6 bases from V and 2 bases from J, the junction contained 3 bases not matched to a gene. CDR1 MNHNS and CDR2 SASEGT come from the germline V gene. The study's findings and limits: Fewer junction insertions and more nucleotide deletions appeared in type 1 diabetes patients.

The chain couples TRBV6-1 to TRBJ2-5, with TRBD1 identical over 7 bases. This TCR derives from a woman in her 40s in good health. The sequenced material came from naive CD4+ T cells from blood. Here the CDR3 DNA reads TGTGCCAGCAGAGGGACAGCACAAGAGACCCAGTACTTC. It codes for CASRGTAQETQYF.